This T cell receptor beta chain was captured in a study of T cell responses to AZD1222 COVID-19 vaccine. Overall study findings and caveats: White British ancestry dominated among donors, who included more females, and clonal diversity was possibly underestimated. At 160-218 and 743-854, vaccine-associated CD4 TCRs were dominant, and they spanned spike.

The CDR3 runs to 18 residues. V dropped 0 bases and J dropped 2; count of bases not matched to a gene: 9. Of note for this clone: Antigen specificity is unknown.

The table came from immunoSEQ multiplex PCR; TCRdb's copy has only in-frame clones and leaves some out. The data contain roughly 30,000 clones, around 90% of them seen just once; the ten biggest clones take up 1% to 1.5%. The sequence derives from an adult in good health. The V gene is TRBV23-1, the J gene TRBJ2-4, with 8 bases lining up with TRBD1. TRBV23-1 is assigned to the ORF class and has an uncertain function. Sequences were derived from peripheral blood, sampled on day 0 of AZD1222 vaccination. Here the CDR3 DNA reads TGCGCCAGCAGTCAATCGGGACAGGCCATGGGGCCCAAAAACATTCAGTACTTC. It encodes CASSQSGQAMGPKNIQYF.